The rows below give T cell receptor beta chains drawn from one sample of a study of blood T cell repertoires in COVID-19. The assay was immunoSEQ multiplex PCR, and TCRdb's table has in-frame clones only and misses some. The data contain some 210,000 clones, about 93% of them singletons. Sequencing used peripheral blood. Receptors originate from a man aged 60-69 years with COVID-19, enrolled during active disease. CDR3s include the opening cysteine and the closing phenylalanine or tryptophan. The order of the fields is J gene, V gene, clone size, D gene, CDR3 protein, CDR3 DNA. The D gene is left open where the match is weak. Not all rows give a size; the values are once, few, many and, for expanded clones, a class.

j_gene: TRBJ2-7; v_gene: TRBV7-2; abundance: NA; d_gene: NA; CDR3aa: CASSLEPLSVQYF; CDR3nt: TGTGCCAGCAGCTTGGAACCCCTTAGCGTGCAGTACTTC
j_gene: TRBJ1-5; v_gene: TRBV6-5; abundance: NA; d_gene: NA; CDR3aa: CASSYSAIGGDQPQHF; CDR3nt: TGTGCCAGCAGTTACTCGGCCATCGGCGGTGATCAGCCCCAGCATTTT
j_gene: TRBJ1-4; v_gene: TRBV6-5; abundance: NA; d_gene: NA; CDR3aa: CASSYSFRALNEKLFF; CDR3nt: TGTGCCAGCAGTTACTCCTTCAGGGCGTTAAATGAAAAACTGTTTTTT
j_gene: TRBJ2-5; v_gene: TRBV10-2; abundance: NA; d_gene: TRBD2; CDR3aa: CASNRGGEETQYF; CDR3nt: TGCGCCAGCAATCGCGGGGGAGAAGAGACCCAGTACTTC
j_gene: TRBJ2-3; v_gene: TRBV7-7; abundance: NA; d_gene: TRBD2; CDR3aa: CASSPTGTSGDTQYF; CDR3nt: TGTGCTAGCAGCCCGACAGGGACTAGCGGGGATACGCAGTATTTT
j_gene: TRBJ2-6; v_gene: TRBV5-6; abundance: NA; d_gene: TRBD1; CDR3aa: CASSFLDRASGANVLTF; CDR3nt: TGTGCCAGCAGCTTCCTTGACAGGGCTTCTGGGGCCAACGTCCTGACTTTC
j_gene: TRBJ2-5; v_gene: TRBV5-1; abundance: NA; d_gene: TRBD2; CDR3aa: CASSLREAGQETQYF; CDR3nt: TGCGCCAGCAGCTTGCGTGAAGCGGGGCAAGAGACCCAGTACTTC
j_gene: TRBJ2-2; v_gene: TRBV5-4; abundance: NA; d_gene: TRBD2; CDR3aa: CASSLGTSENTGELFF; CDR3nt: TGTGCCAGCAGCCTAGGGACTAGCGAGAACACCGGGGAGCTGTTTTTT
j_gene: TRBJ1-6; v_gene: TRBV28; abundance: NA; d_gene: NA; CDR3aa: CASSYPPGDPGHF; CDR3nt: TGTGCCAGCAGTTACCCTCCAGGGGACCCCGGACACTTT
j_gene: TRBJ2-3; v_gene: TRBV5-1; abundance: once; d_gene: NA; CDR3aa: CASSLRGDTDTQYF; CDR3nt: TGCGCCAGCAGCTTGCGGGGAGACACAGATACGCAGTATTTT
j_gene: TRBJ1-2; v_gene: TRBV2; abundance: NA; d_gene: NA; CDR3aa: CASISGRVANYGYTF; CDR3nt: TGTGCCAGCATCTCTGGGAGGGTAGCTAACTATGGCTACACCTTC
j_gene: TRBJ2-7; v_gene: TRBV5-5; abundance: NA; d_gene: TRBD2; CDR3aa: CASSLGLAGGIEQYF; CDR3nt: TGTGCCAGCAGCTTAGGACTAGCGGGAGGTATAGAGCAGTACTTC
j_gene: TRBJ2-5; v_gene: TRBV9; abundance: NA; d_gene: TRBD1; CDR3aa: CASSQRQGRETQYF; CDR3nt: TGTGCCAGCAGCCAGCGACAGGGCAGGGAGACCCAGTACTTC
j_gene: TRBJ2-6; v_gene: TRBV7-8; abundance: NA; d_gene: TRBD1; CDR3aa: CASSLALSLDRVGTSGANVLTF; CDR3nt: TGTGCCAGCAGCTTAGCGCTAAGCTTGGACAGGGTGGGGACTTCTGGGGCCAACGTCCTGACTTTC
j_gene: TRBJ1-1; v_gene: TRBV28; abundance: NA; d_gene: TRBD1; CDR3aa: CASISAPGQPNTEAFF; CDR3nt: TGTGCCAGCATTTCTGCCCCGGGACAGCCGAACACTGAAGCTTTCTTT
j_gene: TRBJ1-3; v_gene: TRBV28; abundance: NA; d_gene: TRBD1; CDR3aa: CASSPVDRSSGNTIYF; CDR3nt: TGTGCCAGCAGTCCAGTGGACAGGAGCTCTGGAAACACCATATATTTT
j_gene: TRBJ2-1; v_gene: TRBV7-3; abundance: NA; d_gene: NA; CDR3aa: CASSFRDNEQFF; CDR3nt: TGTGCCAGCAGCTTCAGGGACAATGAGCAGTTCTTC
j_gene: TRBJ2-7; v_gene: TRBV10-3; abundance: NA; d_gene: NA; CDR3aa: CAISPRDSYEQYF; CDR3nt: TGTGCCATCAGCCCCAGGGATTCCTACGAGCAGTACTTC
j_gene: TRBJ2-7; v_gene: TRBV27; abundance: NA; d_gene: TRBD2; CDR3aa: CASSLSIGGGTRTYEQYF; CDR3nt: TGTGCCAGCAGTTTATCGATTGGGGGGGGGACGCGAACCTACGAGCAGTACTTC
j_gene: TRBJ2-3; v_gene: TRBV12-5; abundance: NA; d_gene: TRBD2; CDR3aa: CASGLGLAGSDTQYF; CDR3nt: TGTGCTAGTGGTTTGGGCCTAGCGGGGTCAGATACGCAGTATTTT
j_gene: TRBJ1-1; v_gene: TRBV21-1; abundance: NA; d_gene: NA; CDR3aa: CASSKGGAEAFF; CDR3nt: TGTGCCAGCAGCAAGGGGGGAGCTGAAGCTTTCTTT
j_gene: TRBJ2-3; v_gene: TRBV5-4; abundance: NA; d_gene: TRBD2; CDR3aa: CASTSGGYSTDTQYF; CDR3nt: TGTGCCAGCACCTCGGGGGGGTATAGCACAGATACGCAGTATTTT
j_gene: TRBJ2-3; v_gene: TRBV7-9; abundance: NA; d_gene: TRBD2; CDR3aa: CASGWVRGGSGARTDTQYF; CDR3nt: TGTGCCAGCGGATGGGTCCGGGGGGGCAGTGGAGCTAGAACAGATACGCAGTATTTT
j_gene: TRBJ2-7; v_gene: TRBV27; abundance: NA; d_gene: NA; CDR3aa: CASSLSPIYEQYF; CDR3nt: TGTGCCAGCAGTTTATCCCCAATCTACGAGCAGTACTTC
j_gene: TRBJ1-4; v_gene: TRBV5-1; abundance: NA; d_gene: NA; CDR3aa: CASSLAPGSAEKLFF; CDR3nt: TGCGCCAGCAGCTTGGCCCCGGGGTCGGCTGAAAAACTGTTTTTT
j_gene: TRBJ1-5; v_gene: TRBV7-8; abundance: NA; d_gene: NA; CDR3aa: CASSLMADSNQPQHF; CDR3nt: TGTGCCAGCAGCTTAATGGCGGATAGCAATCAGCCCCAGCATTTT